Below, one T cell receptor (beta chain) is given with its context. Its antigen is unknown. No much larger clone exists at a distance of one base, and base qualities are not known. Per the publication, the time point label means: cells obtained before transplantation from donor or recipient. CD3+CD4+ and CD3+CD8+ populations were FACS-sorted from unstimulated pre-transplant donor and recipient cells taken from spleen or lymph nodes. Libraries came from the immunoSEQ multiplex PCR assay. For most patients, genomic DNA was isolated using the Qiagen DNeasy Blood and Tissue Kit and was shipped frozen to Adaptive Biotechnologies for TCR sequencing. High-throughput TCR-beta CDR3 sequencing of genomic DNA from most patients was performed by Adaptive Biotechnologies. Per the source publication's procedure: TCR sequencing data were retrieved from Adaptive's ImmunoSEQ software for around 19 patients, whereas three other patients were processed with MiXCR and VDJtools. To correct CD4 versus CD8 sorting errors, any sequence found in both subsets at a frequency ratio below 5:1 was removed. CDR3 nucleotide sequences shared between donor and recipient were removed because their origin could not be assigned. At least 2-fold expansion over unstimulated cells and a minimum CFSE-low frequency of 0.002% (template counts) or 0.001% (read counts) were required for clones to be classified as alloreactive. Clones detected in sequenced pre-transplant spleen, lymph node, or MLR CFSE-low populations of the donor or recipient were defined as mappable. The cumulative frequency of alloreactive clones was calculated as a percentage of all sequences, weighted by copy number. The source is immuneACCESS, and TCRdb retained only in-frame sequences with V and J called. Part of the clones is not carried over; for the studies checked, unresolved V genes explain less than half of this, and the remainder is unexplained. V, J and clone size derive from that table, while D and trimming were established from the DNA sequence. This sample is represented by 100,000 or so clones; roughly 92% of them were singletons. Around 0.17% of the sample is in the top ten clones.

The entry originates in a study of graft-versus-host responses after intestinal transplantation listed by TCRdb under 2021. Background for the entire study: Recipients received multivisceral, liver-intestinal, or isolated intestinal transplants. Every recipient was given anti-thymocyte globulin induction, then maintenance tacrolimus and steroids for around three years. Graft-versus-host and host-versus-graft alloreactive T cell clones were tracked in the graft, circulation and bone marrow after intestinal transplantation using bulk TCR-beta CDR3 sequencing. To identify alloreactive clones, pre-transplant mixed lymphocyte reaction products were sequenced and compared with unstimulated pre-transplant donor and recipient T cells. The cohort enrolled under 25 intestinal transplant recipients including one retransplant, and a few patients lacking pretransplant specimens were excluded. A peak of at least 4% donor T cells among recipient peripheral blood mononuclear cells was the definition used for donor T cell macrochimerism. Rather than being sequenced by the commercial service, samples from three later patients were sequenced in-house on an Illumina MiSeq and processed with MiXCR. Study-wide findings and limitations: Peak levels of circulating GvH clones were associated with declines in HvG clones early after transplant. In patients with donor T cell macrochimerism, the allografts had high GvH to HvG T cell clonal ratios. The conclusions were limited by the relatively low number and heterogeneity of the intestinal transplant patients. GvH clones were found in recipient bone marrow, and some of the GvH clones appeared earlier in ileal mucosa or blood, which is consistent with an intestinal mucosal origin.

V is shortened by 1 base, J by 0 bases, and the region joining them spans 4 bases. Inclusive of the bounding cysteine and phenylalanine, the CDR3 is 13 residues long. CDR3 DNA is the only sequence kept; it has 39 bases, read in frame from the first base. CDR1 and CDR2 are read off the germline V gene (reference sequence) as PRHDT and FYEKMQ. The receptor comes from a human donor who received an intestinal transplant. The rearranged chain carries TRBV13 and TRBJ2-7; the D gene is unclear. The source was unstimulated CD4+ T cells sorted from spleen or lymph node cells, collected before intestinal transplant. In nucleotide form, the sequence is TGTGCCAGCAGCTTAGCAAACTCCTACGAGCAGTACTTC. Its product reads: CASSLANSYEQYF.